The text below deals with one T cell receptor (beta chain). Its antigen remains unidentified. The data were taken from a study of cytomegalovirus exposure and HLA in healthy donors. The PCR used 60 Vbeta and 13 Jbeta primers. Per the original methods: In a later analysis, 8.5 million to 14 million of some 80 million unique beta chains occurred in at least two donors. Generated by immunoSEQ multiplex PCR, the TCRdb table keeps only in-frame clones and is missing some. V, J and clone size are those of that table, while D and trimming were read from the DNA. The table has some 140,000 clones, roughly four fifths seen once. Study observations and caveats: Among TCR beta chains, those listed as cytomegalovirus-associated numbered roughly 150. In a later analysis, V- and J-gene trimming of beta chains associated with a DCLRE1C missense variant, replicated independently.

The CDR3 extends over 12 amino acids. V was cut by 0 bases and J by 5 bases, with 4 bases left in between. Germline values: CDR1 WSHSY, CDR2 SAAADI. Sample: PBMCs. The rearrangement uses TRBV10-2 and TRBJ2-5; the D is unclear. The receptor was derived from a female donor in good health and CMV-seropositive. The DNA of the CDR3 is TGCGCCAGCAGTGAGTCCTCGGAGACCCAGTACTTC. Its translation: CASSESSETQYF.